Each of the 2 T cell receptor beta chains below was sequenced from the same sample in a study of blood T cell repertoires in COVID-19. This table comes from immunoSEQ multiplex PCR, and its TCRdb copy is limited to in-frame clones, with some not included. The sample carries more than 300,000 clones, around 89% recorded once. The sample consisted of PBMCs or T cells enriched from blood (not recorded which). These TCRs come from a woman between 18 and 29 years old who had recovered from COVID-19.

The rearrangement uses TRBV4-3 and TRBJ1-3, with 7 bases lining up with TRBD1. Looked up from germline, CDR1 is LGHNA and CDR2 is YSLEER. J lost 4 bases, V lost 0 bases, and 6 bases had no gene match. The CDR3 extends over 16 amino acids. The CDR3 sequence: CASSQDTGEAGNTIYF. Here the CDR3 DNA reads TGCGCCAGCAGCCAAGATACAGGGGAGGCGGGAAACACCATATATTTT.

In DNA, the CDR3 is TGTGCCAGCAGCCGGTGGACAGGCGTGGGAGAGACCCAGTACTTC. Amino acids: CASSRWTGVGETQYF. The chain joins TRBV16 to TRBJ2-5, with 7 bases lining up with TRBD1. V lost 4 bases to trimming and J lost 4 bases; unmatched junction nucleotides: 9. CDR1 and CDR2 from the germline V gene are KGHSY and FQNENV. CDR3 length: 15 amino acids.